This TCR beta chain came from a study of blood T cell repertoires in COVID-19. Study information: The United States, Italy and Spain provided the acute and convalescent COVID-19 samples. The analysed material was cDNA or gDNA that came from T cells, B-cell-depleted T cells, or PBMCs.

Original processing methods: Reference gene primer amplification gave nucleated cell count estimates. Clones were read by immunoSEQ multiplex PCR, and TCRdb kept only the in-frame ones, dropping some. The D gene and trimming were derived from the DNA, and the V and J assignments and clone size from that table. Of a few hundred thousand clones listed, roughly 85% are singletons. This clone was recorded a few times. The V end was cut by 6 bases, the J end by 4 bases, with 10 bases between. Germline values: CDR1 SGHRS, CDR2 YFSETQ. The CDR3 spans 13 residues. The TCR comes from a human donor in a cohort sampled during active COVID-19. Sequencing used peripheral blood. V gene TRBV5-1 combines with J gene TRBJ2-2, with unresolved D. CDR3 protein: CASKVRTTGELFF. The CDR3 bases are TGCGCCAGCAAAGTCAGAACCACCGGGGAGCTGTTTTTT.